The 12 T cell receptor beta chains listed next were all sequenced from one sample in a study of shared clonotypes between healthy human individuals. Only in-frame clones appear in the TCRdb table, and some are missing; sequencing was by immunoSEQ multiplex PCR. This sample yields over a million clones, of which roughly 95% are seen a single time; more than 0.9% belongs to the top ten. Specimen: naive CD4+ T cells sorted from blood. Subset noted: CD45RA+ positively selected. The receptors were gathered from a man between 25 and 39 years old in good health.

This chain connects TRBV5-1 to TRBJ1-1, with a weak D call TRBD1 (6 bases). This CDR3 contains 15 residues. CDR1 and CDR2 (germline): SGHRS, YFSETQ. Trimming took off 1 base at V and 3 bases at J, with 13 bases between the two ends. DNA of the CDR3: TGCGCCAGCAGCTTGACAGGGTGGGCCGACACTGAAGCTTTCTTT. Amino acid sequence: CASSLTGWADTEAFF.

This rearrangement joins TRBV6-5 to TRBJ2-7, with D possibly being TRBD1 (7 bases). From germline, CDR1 is MNHEY and CDR2 SVGAGI. CDR3 length equals 13 residues. Between the trimmed V and J ends, which lost 6 bases and 0 bases, there was a span of 9 bases. CDR3 nucleotide sequence: TGTGCCAGCAGGCGGGACAGCTCCTACGAGCAGTACTTC. Its protein product is CASRRDSSYEQYF.

The gene calls are TRBV7-8 and TRBJ1-5; 8 nucleotides match TRBD1. The junction had 14 bases not matched to a gene; V was cut back by 5 bases and J by 2 bases. In germline, CDR1 is SGHVS, CDR2 FQNEAQ. The CDR3 length is 18 residues. The CDR3 DNA is TGTGCCAGCAGCCCCTCAGGGGGCGCGGGACGTGGCAATCAGCCCCAGCATTTT. Its translation: CASSPSGGAGRGNQPQHF.

Written as DNA, the CDR3 is TGTGCCAGCAGCCCGAAGAGGGGGAGGCGGTACGAGCAGTACTTC. Translating gives CASSPKRGRRYEQYF. This sequence joins TRBV7-2 and TRBJ2-7, with D tentatively TRBD1 or TRBD2 (6 bases each). CDR3 length: 15 amino acids. The germline V gene encodes CDR1 SGHTA and CDR2 FQGNSA. Trimming took off 5 bases at V and 4 bases at J, with 18 bases between the two ends.

CDR3 amino acids: CASSTRQGGRDEQFF. The CDR3 nucleotides read TGTGCCAGCAGCACACGACAAGGGGGACGCGATGAGCAGTTCTTC. The chain uses TRBV7-8 and TRBJ2-1; tentative D call: TRBD1 (6 bases). This CDR3 spans 15 amino acids. Trimming took 5 bases from V and 8 from J, leaving 19 bases between them. From germline, CDR1 is SGHVS and CDR2 FQNEAQ.

The rearrangement joins TRBV7-6 to TRBJ2-3, with 9 bases matching TRBD2. The V gene's germline CDR1 is SGHVS and CDR2 FNYEAQ. The J segment lost 11 bases and the V segment lost 4 bases, leaving 13 bases of the junction unmatched. The CDR3 loop spans 15 amino acids. In DNA form, the CDR3 reads TGTGCCAGCAGCTCCGTGGCCCTTAGCGGGAGAGAGCAGTATTTT. It encodes CASSSVALSGREQYF.

The chain has TRBV28 and TRBJ2-3; D may match TRBD1 or TRBD2 (6 bases each). This CDR3 is 10 amino acids long. The ends were cut back, 10 bases at V and 10 bases at J, with 12 bases in the middle. CDR1 is MDHEN and CDR2 is SYDVKM in the germline V gene. CDR3 bases: TGTGCCACCAGGGGAGGTGCGCAGTATTTT. Encoded protein: CATRGGAQYF.

This clone occurred once. The J gene is TRBJ2-5, the V gene TRBV7-8, with 8 positions matching TRBD1. Germline CDR1 is SGHVS and CDR2 is FQNEAQ. This CDR3 is built from 14 residues. V lost 2 bases, J lost 2 bases, and 1 base stayed unmatched. CDR3 sequence: CASSLNRGQETQYF. For the CDR3, the DNA is TGTGCCAGCAGCTTAAACAGGGGGCAAGAGACCCAGTACTTC.

V gene TRBV29-1 combines with J gene TRBJ2-5, with 7 bases matching TRBD1. The CDR3 runs to 14 residues. Germline values: CDR1 SQVTM, CDR2 ANQGSEA. V shed 4 bases and J 5 bases; nucleotides not matched to a gene: 10. The CDR3 spells CSVGRQGVRETQYF. The CDR3 nucleotides read TGCAGCGTTGGCAGACAGGGCGTCAGGGAGACCCAGTACTTC.

The rearrangement joins TRBV7-6 to TRBJ2-4; D uncertain. V dropped 4 bases and J dropped 8 bases, with 12 bases sitting between them. The V gene's germline CDR1 is SGHVS and CDR2 FNYEAQ. This CDR3 is 13 amino acids long. This CDR3 is CASSSPPTDIQYF. For the CDR3, the DNA is TGTGCCAGCAGCTCTCCCCCTACGGACATTCAGTACTTC.

The J gene is TRBJ1-1, the V gene TRBV5-1; D is undetermined. V was shortened by 5 bases and J by 3 bases, with 11 bases between the two germline ends. The CDR3 consists of 13 residues. Germline values: CDR1 SGHRS, CDR2 YFSETQ. The CDR3 reads CASSWGGDTEAFF. CDR3 coding DNA: TGCGCCAGCAGTTGGGGAGGAGACACTGAAGCTTTCTTT.

This clone appeared a single time. One end of the junction is discordant with germline, which a read error may explain. This chain uses TRBV2 with TRBJ2-1, with TRBD1 matching over 8 bases. CDR1 and CDR2 (germline): SNHLY, FYNNEI. The CDR3 covers 13 residues. The CDR3 protein is CASSRATGGFKIF. In DNA, the CDR3 is TGTGCCAGCAGTCGCGCAACAGGGGGTTTTAAGATCTTC.